The 20 T cell receptor beta chains below were found in one sample sequenced in a study of cytomegalovirus exposure and HLA in healthy donors (dated by TCRdb to 2017 to 2019). The method was the immunoSEQ multiplex PCR assay. For the multiplex PCR, a mixture combining 60 forward primers for TCR Vbeta segments and 13 reverse primers for TCR Jbeta segments was used. The immuneACCESS repertoire file appears here via TCRdb, limited to in-frame rearrangements. These files lack a portion of the clones; in checked studies, under half of the deficit traces to unresolved V genes, and the cause of the others is not known. This sample holds over 80,000 clones; around 80% were observed only once. The biggest ten clones account for 4.5% to 5.5% of the sample. Sequenced material: PBMCs. Every receptor here comes from a man aged 40-49 years in good health and CMV-seropositive.

This clone was recorded a few times. This chain links TRBV7-9 with TRBJ2-1; 9 nucleotides agree with TRBD1. After removal of 3 bases from V and 1 base from J, the junction contained 4 bases not matched to a gene. The CDR3 has 16 residues. Looked up from germline, CDR1 is SEHNR and CDR2 is FQNEAQ (reference sequence). The CDR3 loop reads CASSLGQGGSYNEQFF. In DNA, the CDR3 is TGTGCCAGCAGCTTGGGACAGGGAGGGTCCTACAATGAGCAGTTCTTC.

The genes are TRBV6-5 and TRBJ1-2; TRBD1 might be the D (5 bases). The CDR3 totals 15 residues. Germline values: CDR1 MNHEY, CDR2 SVGAGI. V dropped 5 bases and J dropped 0 bases, with 13 bases sitting between them. CDR3 in amino acids: CASSVPGPTNYGYTF. The CDR3 region has the DNA TGTGCCAGCAGTGTTCCAGGGCCGACTAACTATGGCTACACCTTC.

This clone was seen just once. V gene TRBV20-1 combines with J gene TRBJ1-2, with D unclear. This CDR3 has 11 amino acids. V dropped 5 bases and J dropped 6 bases, with 10 bases sitting between them. Germline assignment: CDR1 DFQATT and CDR2 SNEGSKA (reference sequence). For the CDR3, the DNA is TGCAGTGCTGTATATCGAGATGGCTACACCTTC. Its protein product is CSAVYRDGYTF.

The V gene is TRBV7-2, the J gene TRBJ2-1, with 8 positions matching TRBD2. CDR1 is SGHTA, CDR2 FQGNSA, per germline. The length of the CDR3 is 16 residues. The J segment lost 4 bases and the V segment lost 4 bases, leaving 9 bases of the junction unmatched. The CDR3 sequence: CASSSGGGGYYNEQFF. In DNA form, the CDR3 reads TGTGCCAGCAGCTCGGGGGGCGGGGGGTATTACAATGAGCAGTTCTTC.

The chain carries TRBV6-5 and TRBJ2-7; D is possibly TRBD2 (6 bases). Germline V gene data show CDR1 as MNHEY and CDR2 as SVGAGI. V lost 6 bases, J lost 6 bases, and 15 bases lay in between. This CDR3 is built from 13 residues. The CDR3, as DNA: TGTGCCAGCAGCCCCAGGGAGGCATCCGAGCAGTACTTC. This gives the protein CASSPREASEQYF.

CDR3 in amino acids: CASSIMNRMRETQYF. The CDR3 DNA reads as TGTGCCAGTAGTATAATGAACAGAATGCGAGAGACCCAGTACTTC. V is TRBV19 and J is TRBJ2-5; no clear D gene. V gave up 2 bases and J gave up 4 bases, with 14 bases separating them. The length of the CDR3 is 15 residues. Germline assignment: CDR1 LNHDA and CDR2 SQIVND (reference sequence). The full variable domain, completed using reference TRBV19 and TRBJ2-5, is DGGITQSPKYLFRKEGQNVTLSCEQNLNHDAMYWYRQDPGQGLRLIYYSQIVNDFQKGDIAEGYSVSREKKESFPLTVTSAQKNPTAFYLCASSIMNRMRETQYFGPGTRLLVL.

This clone showed up just once. V is TRBV7-3 and J is TRBJ2-1, with 9 positions matching TRBD2. The CDR3 covers 16 residues. CDR1 is SGHTA, CDR2 FQGTGA, per germline. Trimming removed 2 bases from V and 8 bases from J; junction bases left unmatched: 10. The CDR3 spells CASSLGSSGGSDEQFF. The CDR3 coding sequence is TGTGCCAGCAGCTTAGGGAGTAGCGGGGGTTCGGATGAGCAGTTCTTC.

This clone showed up just a few times. The chain couples TRBV27 to TRBJ2-3, with 10 bases that match TRBD2. Germline CDR1 MNHEY, CDR2 SMNVEV (reference sequence). The CDR3 has 15 residues. Unmatched junction bases numbered 4, after V lost 5 bases and J lost 2 bases. The CDR3 spells CASSLSGRFTDTQYF. The CDR3 DNA is TGTGCCAGCAGTCTTAGCGGGAGGTTCACAGATACGCAGTATTTT.

In DNA form, the CDR3 reads TGTGCCAGCAATCAAATTGGCGGAGCTGCCTACGAGCAGTACTTC. As protein: CASNQIGGAAYEQYF. This sequence joins TRBV2 and TRBJ2-7; D remains ambiguous. The germline gives CDR1 SNHLY, CDR2 FYNNEI. The CDR3 is 15 residues long. V gave up 7 bases and J gave up 2 bases, with 18 bases separating them.

V gene TRBV5-8 combines with J gene TRBJ2-5; D remains ambiguous. Trimming took off 4 bases at V and 9 bases at J, with 13 bases between the two ends. CDR1 is SGHTS and CDR2 is YDEGEE in the germline V gene. There are 12 residues in the CDR3. The CDR3 DNA reads TGTGCCAGCAGCCCCGATCAGGTGGCCCAGTACTTC. It specifies CASSPDQVAQYF.

This chain joins TRBV5-1 and TRBJ2-2; possible D gene TRBD1, 6 bases. Germline V gene data show CDR1 as SGHRS and CDR2 as YFSETQ. V lost 3 bases, J lost 1 base, and 7 bases lay in between. The CDR3 is made up of 14 amino acids. The CDR3 DNA sequence: TGCGCCAGCAGCTCGGGACAGAACACCGGGGAGCTGTTTTTT. This sequence encodes CASSSGQNTGELFF.

This chain uses TRBV10-3 with TRBJ2-7; D may be TRBD1 (5 bases). CDR1 ENHRY and CDR2 SYGVKD come from the germline V gene. The CDR3 is 12 residues long. V gave up 3 bases and J gave up 5 bases, with 8 bases separating them. The CDR3 bases are TGTGCCATCAGTGAAGCAGGGAACGAGCAGTACTTC. It is translated as CAISEAGNEQYF.

The V gene is TRBV4-2, the J gene TRBJ1-2, with 7 nucleotides matching TRBD1. The junction had 2 bases not matched to a gene; V was cut back by 0 bases and J by 4 bases. Germline CDR1 and CDR2: LGHNA and YNFKEQ. This CDR3 contains 14 residues. The DNA of the CDR3 is TGTGCCAGCAGCCAAGAGGACAGGATCTATGGCTACACCTTC. This gives the protein CASSQEDRIYGYTF.

The chain links TRBV5-1 to TRBJ2-7; a weak D match, TRBD1 (5 bases). Germline CDR1 reads SGHRS; CDR2 reads YFSETQ. This CDR3 has 14 amino acids. V lost 2 bases and J 3 bases, leaving 12 bases between the germline ends. CDR3 sequence: CASSFLWQGYEQYF. The CDR3, as DNA: TGCGCCAGCAGCTTTCTCTGGCAGGGCTACGAGCAGTACTTC.

The DNA for the CDR3 is TGTGCCAGCAGCAACAGGGGTAGGGGGGTCCAGTACTTC. It codes for CASSNRGRGVQYF. The chain recombines TRBV11-2 with TRBJ2-5; D perhaps matches TRBD1 (7 bases). This CDR3 spans 13 amino acids. V gave up 5 bases and J gave up 10 bases, with 17 bases separating them. Germline V gene lookup returns CDR1 SGHAT and CDR2 FQNNGV.

V gene TRBV27 combines with J gene TRBJ1-5; TRBD1 matches at 7 bases. Looked up from germline, CDR1 is MNHEY and CDR2 is SMNVEV (reference sequence). J lost 3 bases, V lost 1 base, and 3 bases had no gene match. The CDR3 is 15 residues long. This chain's CDR3 is CASSLLGGPNQPQHF. In DNA, the CDR3 is TGTGCCAGCAGTTTATTAGGGGGCCCCAATCAGCCCCAGCATTTT.

In its sample, this clone was seen once. The chain joins TRBV16 to TRBJ2-3, with D hard to call. Germline values: CDR1 KGHSY, CDR2 FQNENV. With 4 bases removed from V and 0 bases from J, the gap between germline ends came to 11 bases. The CDR3 contains 15 residues. This CDR3 reads CASSPSTSSTDTQYF. The CDR3 DNA reads TGTGCCAGCAGCCCGAGTACCTCTAGCACAGATACGCAGTATTTT.

The chain is built from TRBV7-2 and TRBJ2-1; 11 bases map to TRBD2. Germline CDR1 SGHTA, CDR2 FQGNSA. V was clipped by 0 bases and J by 7 bases; unmatched bases: 2. CDR3 length: 15 amino acids. The CDR3: CASSLASGRANEQFF. CDR3 coding DNA: TGTGCCAGCAGCTTAGCTAGCGGGAGGGCAAATGAGCAGTTCTTC.

This clone has only a few counts. The rearrangement joins TRBV6-5 to TRBJ2-2, with D possibly TRBD1 on 6 matching bases. Germline assignment: CDR1 MNHEY and CDR2 SVGAGI. Trimming took 0 bases from V and 8 from J, leaving 10 bases between them. CDR3 length: 14 amino acids. The CDR3 loop is CASSYSQGPGELFF. Written as DNA, the CDR3 is TGTGCCAGCAGTTACTCACAGGGACCGGGGGAGCTGTTTTTT.

The CDR3 bases are TGTGCCAGCAGCCCCCCCCGAGGGAACTCCTACAATGAGCAGTTCTTC. It yields the protein CASSPPRGNSYNEQFF. The rearrangement links TRBV5-4 to TRBJ2-1, with D possibly matching TRBD2 (5 bases). CDR1 SGHNT and CDR2 YYREEE come from the germline V gene (reference sequence). CDR3 length: 16 residues. V was pared by 4 bases and J by 0 bases, with 14 bases between.